The 16 T cell receptor beta chains below come from one sample, sequenced in a study of shared clonotypes between healthy human individuals. Measured with immunoSEQ multiplex PCR; TCRdb has only the in-frame clones, and not every one. The table has around 720,000 clones, 60% to 75% seen once. Sequencing was done on a sample of memory CD4+ T cells sorted from blood. Described subset: CD45RA-negative fraction. The receptors derive from a woman in her twenties or thirties in good health.

This clone has more than one count but fewer than ten. The gene calls are TRBV18 and TRBJ1-1; perhaps TRBD1 as D (5 bases). V lost 2 bases and J 1 base, leaving 17 bases between the germline ends. This CDR3 comprises 17 residues. Germline V CDR1 and CDR2: KGHSH, LQKENI. CDR3 sequence reads: CASSPGLTAGRNTEAFF. The CDR3 bases are TGTGCCAGCTCACCAGGGCTAACCGCAGGGAGGAACACTGAAGCTTTCTTT.

There are a few counts of this clone. This chain uses TRBV11-2 with TRBJ2-7, with D perhaps TRBD2 (5 bases). Deletions cut 0 bases from V and 8 bases from J, with 14 bases between. The CDR3 has 14 amino acids. Per the germline V gene, CDR1 is SGHAT and CDR2 is FQNNGV. The CDR3 loop reads CASSLDVASFQQYF. In DNA form, the CDR3 reads TGTGCCAGCAGCTTAGATGTAGCGAGCTTCCAGCAGTACTTC.

V gene TRBV19 combines with J gene TRBJ2-7; 7 nucleotides align to TRBD2. The length of the CDR3 is 18 residues. CDR1 and CDR2 from the germline V gene are LNHDA and SQIVND (reference sequence). The J segment lost 4 bases and the V segment lost 5 bases, leaving 20 bases of the junction unmatched. The CDR3 coding sequence is TGTGCCAGTAGTGCCGCTGGCGGGAGAGTGGGCCGCCCTTACGAGCAGTACTTC. It is translated as CASSAAGGRVGRPYEQYF.

This clone was seen just once. This chain links TRBV6-1 with TRBJ2-7, with D unclear. CDR1 is MNHNS, CDR2 SASEGT, per germline. The CDR3 consists of 12 residues. V was cut by 4 bases and J by 3 bases, with 7 bases left in between. CDR3 sequence (DNA): TGTGCCAGCAGTGTGCAGTACTACGAGCAGTACTTC. It yields the protein CASSVQYYEQYF.

The chain employs TRBV5-4 and TRBJ2-1; D is uncertain. Germline assignment: CDR1 SGHNT and CDR2 YYREEE (reference sequence). V lost 4 bases to trimming and J lost 5 bases, with 4 bases between them. This CDR3 is 11 amino acids long. CDR3 in DNA: TGTGCCAGCAGCCGCGACAATGAGCAGTTCTTC. Translation gives CASSRDNEQFF.

On this clone: The same CDR3 arises from other DNA sequences in this sample as well. The V and J genes are TRBV5-1 and TRBJ2-5; D gene ambiguous. Germline V gene data show CDR1 as SGHRS and CDR2 as YFSETQ. V was trimmed by 0 bases and J by 2 bases, leaving 8 bases between them. The CDR3 loop spans 14 amino acids. The CDR3: CASSLAVGQETQYF. The CDR3 region has the DNA TGCGCCAGCAGCTTGGCCGTAGGGCAAGAGACCCAGTACTTC.

The rearrangement links TRBV5-1 to TRBJ2-1; D gene uncertain. The CDR3 contains 11 residues. The V and J ends lost 0 bases and 5 bases respectively, with 0 bases between them. CDR1 and CDR2 from the germline V gene are SGHRS and YFSETQ. As DNA, the CDR3 is TGCGCCAGCAGCTTGGACAATGAGCAGTTCTTC. Translation gives CASSLDNEQFF.

This sequence joins TRBV25-1 and TRBJ2-5; the match to TRBD2 covers 7 bases. Germline CDR1 reads MGHDK; CDR2 reads SYGVNS. This CDR3 contains 16 residues. The V and J ends lost 7 bases and 6 bases, in that order; junction bases with no gene match: 17. The CDR3 region is CASTPFGREGSQTQYF. The CDR3 nucleotides are TGTGCCAGCACCCCATTCGGTAGGGAGGGGTCTCAGACCCAGTACTTC.

The chain employs TRBV2 and TRBJ2-5; 12 bases line up with TRBD2. V trimming: 4 bases; J trimming: 5 bases; junction bases outside the gene matches: 14. Germline CDR1 reads SNHLY; CDR2 reads FYNNEI. The CDR3 extends over 18 amino acids. Written as DNA, the CDR3 is TGTGCCAGCAGTGTGAGGCTAGCGGGAGGGCCGGTTGAGGAGACCCAGTACTTC. Translating it yields CASSVRLAGGPVEETQYF.

As regards this clone: Since a much larger clone is just one base distant, this may be a read error. This CDR3 is CASSHGTGGTEAFF. The CDR3 DNA follows: TGCGCCAGCAGCCACGGGACAGGGGGCACTGAAGCTTTCTTT. The chain recombines TRBV5-1 with TRBJ1-1, with TRBD1 matching 11 bases. Per germline, CDR1 SGHRS and CDR2 YFSETQ. The CDR3 covers 14 residues. Trimming took 4 bases from V and 4 from J; bases not matched to a gene: 3.

The chain carries TRBV30 and TRBJ1-3; maybe TRBD1 (6 bases). The CDR3 is 14 amino acids. Germline loops: CDR1 GTSNPN, CDR2 SVGIG (reference sequence). With 3 bases removed from V and 2 bases from J, the gap between germline ends came to 11 bases. Written as DNA, the CDR3 is TGTGCCTGGAGGGCCGGGGGGCCTGGAAACACCATATATTTT. This sequence encodes CAWRAGGPGNTIYF.

V gene TRBV11-2 combines with J gene TRBJ2-3; 12 bases are shared with TRBD2. V trimming: 1 base; J trimming: 7 bases; junction bases outside the gene matches: 6. Germline V CDR1 and CDR2: SGHAT, FQNNGV. The CDR3 is 16 amino acids. The CDR3 reads CASSLGASGRVNTQYF. The CDR3 DNA follows: TGTGCCAGCAGCTTAGGGGCTAGCGGGAGGGTAAATACGCAGTATTTT. Full variable domain (outside the CDR3, taken from reference TRBV11-2 and TRBJ2-3): EAGVAQSPRYKIIEKRQSVAFWCNPISGHATLYWYQQILGQGPKLLIQFQNNGVVDDSQLPKDRFSAERLKGVDSTLKIQPAKLEDSAVYLCASSLGASGRVNTQYFGPGTRLTVL.

This rearrangement joins TRBV25-1 to TRBJ1-5; 7 bases agree with TRBD1. The CDR3 has 16 amino acids. V was pared by 2 bases and J by 3 bases, with 7 bases of the junction left unmatched. Germline V gene sequence: CDR1 MGHDK, CDR2 SYGVNS. The CDR3 DNA is TGTGCCAGCAGTGAACCCGGGACAGCGAACAATCAGCCCCAGCATTTT. This sequence encodes CASSEPGTANNQPQHF. Drawing the rest from reference TRBV25-1 and TRBJ1-5, the complete variable domain is EADIYQTPRYLVIGTGKKITLECSQTMGHDKMYWYQQDPGMELHLIHYSYGVNSTEKGDLSSESTVSRIRTEHFPLTLESARPSHTSQYLCASSEPGTANNQPQHFGDGTRLSIL.

The chain uses TRBV7-2 and TRBJ1-2, with TRBD1 matching 8 bases. CDR3 size: 17 residues. Germline-derived CDR1 and CDR2 are SGHTA and FQGNSA. The V and J ends lost 4 bases and 8 bases, in that order; junction bases with no gene match: 18. The CDR3: CASSSTRDGQGKPGYTF. The CDR3 nucleotides read TGTGCCAGCAGCTCAACCAGGGATGGACAGGGAAAACCGGGCTACACCTTC.

This chain connects TRBV7-8 to TRBJ2-3; D may be TRBD2 (5 bases). The CDR3 has 13 residues. V was cut by 3 bases and J by 7 bases, with 11 bases left in between. Germline CDR1 is SGHVS and CDR2 is FQNEAQ. CDR3 residues: CASSFTDWNTQYF. The DNA of the CDR3 is TGTGCCAGCAGCTTTACGGACTGGAATACGCAGTATTTT.

V usage is TRBV14 and J usage is TRBJ2-7; maybe TRBD1 (6 bases). Trimming removed 4 bases at V and 3 bases at J, with 10 bases between. CDR3 length: 13 amino acids. The germline V gene has CDR1 SGHDN and CDR2 FVKESK. CDR3 sequence (DNA): TGTGCCAGCAGCCTGATACAGGGCTACGAGCAGTACTTC. Its translation: CASSLIQGYEQYF.